The T cell receptor (beta chain) described here comes from a study of T cell repertoires in cytomegalovirus infection. The CDR3 runs 16 residues. Per the germline V gene, CDR1 is SGHRS and CDR2 is YFSETQ. V was shortened by 0 bases and J by 6 bases, with 17 bases between the two germline ends. TCRdb reprocessed the reads via MiXCR and lists one record per CDR3 protein. The sample has 200,000 to 250,000 distinct CDR3 sequences; roughly an eighth are singletons. General study findings and limits: Within the response measured ex vivo, HLA-C-restricted CMV-specific TCR beta clonotypes were dominant.

Comments on this clonotype: Its matching antigen is unknown.

The receptor's source is a human donor in good health (CMV status not recorded). Some clones in this sample may be carry-over from other donors' samples. The material sequenced was PBMCs. The V and J genes are TRBV5-1 and TRBJ2-3, with D perhaps TRBD2 (5 bases). The CDR3, as DNA: TGCGCCAGCAGCTTGGGAGGGTCAGGCAGGTTGGATACGCAGTATTTT. Protein sequence: CASSLGGSGRLDTQYF. The full variable domain, rest sourced from reference TRBV5-1 and TRBJ2-3, is KAGVTQTPRYLIKTRGQQVTLSCSPISGHRSVSWYQQTPGQGLQFLFEYFSETQRNKGNFPGRFSGRQFSNSRSEMNVSTLELGDSALYLCASSLGGSGRLDTQYFGPGTRLTVL.